The clone carrying this T cell receptor (beta chain) has just one count. Its antigen is not known. This CDR3 region has 16 residues. With V trimmed by 7 bases and J by 6 bases, 15 bases remained unmatched. This sample was taken from a study of blood T cells in healthy people across ages. Study results and caveats: In the absence of known donor CMV status, changes in expanded clonotypes were possibly confounded.

Researchers isolated at least 7 million PBMCs per sample. Next came a second PCR, run for roughly 6 to 11 cycles, which used a sample-barcoded 5' primer along with a J-beta primer mix. Every cDNA molecule carried a tag from a template-switch adaptor bearing 12 random nucleotides. MiXCR was run by TCRdb on the 5' RACE reads, yielding one entry per CDR3 protein. The table has 800,000 or so distinct CDR3 sequences, around 68% seen once. This rearrangement joins TRBV12-3 or TRBV12-4 to TRBJ2-1, with 7 bases identical to TRBD1. The TCR comes from a man under 40 in good health. The material sequenced was blood. The CDR3 here is CASTQGGLGSPNEQFF. CDR3 in DNA: TGTGCCAGCACCCAAGGGGGCCTGGGTAGCCCCAATGAGCAGTTCTTC.